This TCR beta chain emerged from a study of blood T cells in healthy people across ages. Worth noting for this clonotype: Its matching antigen is unknown.

Germline lookup yields CDR1 MNHEY and CDR2 SVGEGT. The CDR3 spans 13 residues. V lost 6 bases and J 9 bases, leaving 17 bases between the germline ends. Study observations and caveats: Among T cells, TCR beta diversity per million cells dropped roughly linearly as age rose.

Then a second PCR, running roughly 6 to 11 cycles, was carried out with a sample-barcoded 5' primer and a J-beta primer mix. TCRdb ran MiXCR on the 5' RACE reads and lists one entry per CDR3 protein. The data hold over 1,500,000 distinct CDR3 sequences, with about 50% observed a single time. This receptor was obtained from a woman aged 40 to 50 in good health. The rearrangement links TRBV6-2 or TRBV6-3 to TRBJ2-5, with D perhaps matching TRBD1 (6 bases). Source material: blood. The CDR3 is CASSSGQMAAQYF. CDR3 in DNA: TGTGCCAGCAGCTCGGGACAAATGGCGGCCCAGTACTTC.